The rows below give T cell receptor beta chains drawn from one sample of a study of cytomegalovirus exposure and HLA in healthy donors. Produced via immunoSEQ multiplex PCR; TCRdb's table is partial and in-frame only. This table has over 90,000 clones, roughly 73% appearing once. The sample was PBMCs. Receptors were obtained from a man aged 35-49 years in good health and CMV-seronegative. The CDR3 runs from the conserved cysteine through the conserved F or W. D genes are given only for firm matches. Not every row has a clone size; where given, it reads once, few, many or a size class.

J gene: TRBJ1-2
CDR3 length: 11
V gene: TRBV5-6
D gene: -
clone size: -
CDR3 DNA: TGTGCCAGCAGCTTCGTACGGGGCTACACCTTC
CDR3 protein: CASSFVRGYTF

J gene: TRBJ1-4
CDR3 length: 14
V gene: TRBV10-3
D gene: -
clone size: -
CDR3 DNA: TGTGCCATCGGAACGACAGACTCTAATGAAAAACTGTTTTTT
CDR3 protein: CAIGTTDSNEKLFF

J gene: TRBJ1-5
CDR3 length: 15
V gene: TRBV5-5
D gene: TRBD1
clone size: few
CDR3 DNA: TGTGCCAGCAGCCTGGGACAGACTAGTATTCAGCCCCAGCATTTT
CDR3 protein: CASSLGQTSIQPQHF

J gene: TRBJ2-1
CDR3 length: 15
V gene: TRBV5-5
D gene: -
clone size: few
CDR3 DNA: TGTGCCAGCAGCTACGAACAGGTTTCCTACAATGAGCAGTTCTTC
CDR3 protein: CASSYEQVSYNEQFF

J gene: TRBJ2-7
CDR3 length: 16
V gene: TRBV10-3
D gene: -
clone size: -
CDR3 DNA: TGTGCCATCAGTGAGTCCGGGCAGGGGGGCACCTACGAGCAGTACTTC
CDR3 protein: CAISESGQGGTYEQYF

J gene: TRBJ1-1
CDR3 length: 15
V gene: TRBV6-6
D gene: -
clone size: -
CDR3 DNA: TGTGCCAGCAGTCTCACCGGAGGGCTGGGCACTGAAGCTTTCTTT
CDR3 protein: CASSLTGGLGTEAFF

J gene: TRBJ1-4
CDR3 length: 15
V gene: TRBV2
D gene: -
clone size: few
CDR3 DNA: TGTGCCAGCAGTGATACCTACCGAACAGTTGAAAAACTGTTTTTT
CDR3 protein: CASSDTYRTVEKLFF

J gene: TRBJ1-6
CDR3 length: 15
V gene: TRBV6-5
D gene: -
clone size: -
CDR3 DNA: TGTGCCAGCAGTTACTCGAGAGTCAGGGATCCACCCCTCCACTTT
CDR3 protein: CASSYSRVRDPPLHF

J gene: TRBJ1-4
CDR3 length: 15
V gene: TRBV4-1
D gene: TRBD1
clone size: once
CDR3 DNA: TGCGCCAGCAGCCGGACAGGGGTAACTAATGAAAAACTGTTTTTT
CDR3 protein: CASSRTGVTNEKLFF

J gene: TRBJ1-1
CDR3 length: 13
V gene: TRBV9
D gene: -
clone size: few
CDR3 DNA: TGTGCCAGCAGCGCTTCCTCTTCCTTTGAAGCTTTCTTT
CDR3 protein: CASSASSSFEAFF

J gene: TRBJ1-4
CDR3 length: 14
V gene: TRBV14
D gene: -
clone size: -
CDR3 DNA: TGTGCCAGCAGCCAAGATGTGTCAGGAGAAAAACTGTTTTTT
CDR3 protein: CASSQDVSGEKLFF

J gene: TRBJ1-2
CDR3 length: 14
V gene: TRBV2
D gene: TRBD1
clone size: -
CDR3 DNA: TGTGCCAGCAGTGCCGACAGGGGAGGGGGTGGCTACACCTTC
CDR3 protein: CASSADRGGGGYTF

J gene: TRBJ1-5
CDR3 length: 14
V gene: TRBV10-2
D gene: TRBD1
clone size: few
CDR3 DNA: TGCGCCAGCAGTGTTAGGGGGCGGGATCAGCCCCAGCATTTT
CDR3 protein: CASSVRGRDQPQHF

J gene: TRBJ2-5
CDR3 length: 13
V gene: TRBV29-1
D gene: -
clone size: -
CDR3 DNA: TGCAGCGTTCGCTCTAGCGACCTGGAGACCCAGTACTTC
CDR3 protein: CSVRSSDLETQYF

J gene: TRBJ2-3
CDR3 length: 15
V gene: TRBV27
D gene: TRBD1
clone size: -
CDR3 DNA: TGTGCCAGCAGTCAGACAGGGTGGGTCACAGATACGCAGTATTTT
CDR3 protein: CASSQTGWVTDTQYF

J gene: TRBJ2-7
CDR3 length: 16
V gene: TRBV6-5
D gene: -
clone size: -
CDR3 DNA: TGTGCCAGCAGTTACTCGAACCAGGACAGCTCCTACGAGCAGTACTTC
CDR3 protein: CASSYSNQDSSYEQYF

J gene: TRBJ1-3
CDR3 length: 14
V gene: TRBV7-2
D gene: -
clone size: -
CDR3 DNA: TGTGCCAGCAGCTTAATTTCCGGTGGAAACACCATATATTTT
CDR3 protein: CASSLISGGNTIYF

J gene: TRBJ1-1
CDR3 length: 15
V gene: TRBV5-1
D gene: TRBD1
clone size: few
CDR3 DNA: TGCGCCAGCAGCCTTTCGACAGGGGAGAACACTGAAGCTTTCTTT
CDR3 protein: CASSLSTGENTEAFF

J gene: TRBJ1-2
CDR3 length: 14
V gene: TRBV27
D gene: TRBD1
clone size: -
CDR3 DNA: TGTGCCAGCAAGCGGACAGGGGGCGCGACTGGCTACACCTTC
CDR3 protein: CASKRTGGATGYTF

J gene: TRBJ2-1
CDR3 length: 12
V gene: TRBV21-1
D gene: -
clone size: few
CDR3 DNA: TGTGCCAGCCAGGGTTCCTACAATGAGCAGTTCTTC
CDR3 protein: CASQGSYNEQFF

J gene: TRBJ1-2
CDR3 length: 15
V gene: TRBV6-5
D gene: -
clone size: -
CDR3 DNA: TGTGCCAGCAGTCCCTGGGGGCTTACTAACTATGGCTACACCTTC
CDR3 protein: CASSPWGLTNYGYTF

J gene: TRBJ1-3
CDR3 length: 15
V gene: TRBV7-2
D gene: TRBD1
clone size: -
CDR3 DNA: TGTGCCAGCAGCAAGGGACAGGGAAGGGGAAACACCATATATTTT
CDR3 protein: CASSKGQGRGNTIYF

J gene: TRBJ2-4
CDR3 length: 17
V gene: TRBV5-6
D gene: TRBD2
clone size: -
CDR3 DNA: TGTGCCAGCAGCTTGCTAGCGGGGGGGATAGCCAAAAACATTCAGTACTTC
CDR3 protein: CASSLLAGGIAKNIQYF

J gene: TRBJ2-1
CDR3 length: 14
V gene: TRBV5-1
D gene: -
clone size: -
CDR3 DNA: TGCGCCAGCAGCTTGATAAACTCCTACAATGAGCAGTTCTTC
CDR3 protein: CASSLINSYNEQFF

J gene: TRBJ2-1
CDR3 length: 13
V gene: TRBV7-2
D gene: -
clone size: -
CDR3 DNA: TGTGCCAGCAGCCCAACAGGGTTGAATGAGCAGTTCTTC
CDR3 protein: CASSPTGLNEQFF

J gene: TRBJ2-7
CDR3 length: 16
V gene: TRBV27
D gene: -
clone size: -
CDR3 DNA: TGTGCCAGCAAGGAAAGAATCGCCGCTAGCTCCTACGAGCAGTACTTC
CDR3 protein: CASKERIAASSYEQYF